Following are 26 T cell receptor beta chains from one sample sequenced in a study of T cell responses to AZD1222 COVID-19 vaccine. The protocol was immunoSEQ multiplex PCR, while the TCRdb copy is restricted to in-frame clones and leaves out a portion. The sample lists approximately 90,000 clones, around nine tenths seen once, with roughly 12% in the top ten. Sequenced here: peripheral blood, sampled on day 0 of AZD1222 vaccination. The receptors shown here come from an adult in good health.

The chain links TRBV3-1 (or the pseudogene TRBV3-2) to TRBJ1-4; TRBD1 matches at 7 bases. The CDR3 consists of 14 residues. Per the germline V gene, CDR1 is LGHDT and CDR2 is YNNKEL (reference sequence). The J segment lost 9 bases and the V segment lost 4 bases, leaving 8 bases of the junction unmatched. In DNA, the CDR3 is TGTGCCAGCAGCCCCCGGGACAGTTCACAAAAACTGTTTTTT. It is translated as CASSPRDSSQKLFF.

This chain joins TRBV9 and TRBJ2-5, with unresolved D. Germline V gene lookup returns CDR1 SGDLS and CDR2 YYNGEE. V shed 0 bases and J shed 1 base, with 7 bases lying between them. This CDR3 is 14 amino acids long. The CDR3 nucleotides read TGTGCCAGCAGCGTAGGACGGAGCCAAGAGACCCAGTACTTC. It specifies CASSVGRSQETQYF.

This clone has just one count. This chain connects TRBV18 to TRBJ1-6, with D perhaps matching TRBD1 (5 bases). Germline CDR1 reads KGHSH; CDR2 reads LQKENI. V was trimmed by 6 bases and J by 7 bases, leaving 16 bases between them. The CDR3 is made up of 15 amino acids. The CDR3 DNA is TGTGCCAGCTCTATCGAGCCCCGGGGGAATTCACCCCTCCACTTT. It translates to CASSIEPRGNSPLHF.

The rearrangement uses TRBV19 and TRBJ1-4, with D possibly TRBD1 on 5 matching bases. The length of the CDR3 is 15 residues. V was trimmed by 5 bases and J by 5 bases, leaving 15 bases between them. Germline V gene sequence: CDR1 LNHDA, CDR2 SQIVND (reference sequence). CDR3 in amino acids: CASSDSRTSNEKLFF. For the CDR3, the DNA is TGTGCCAGTAGTGACTCCAGGACATCCAATGAAAAACTGTTTTTT.

J is TRBJ1-6 and V is TRBV11-2, with D maybe TRBD1 (5 bases). This CDR3 is 15 amino acids long. Trimming took off 5 bases at V and 7 bases at J, with 15 bases between the two ends. Germline values: CDR1 SGHAT, CDR2 FQNNGV. The CDR3: CASSQGHRANSPLHF. CDR3 sequence (DNA): TGTGCCAGCAGCCAAGGACATCGGGCGAATTCACCCCTCCACTTT.

The chain is built from TRBV4-1 and TRBJ1-6; D is unclear. V was shortened by 0 bases and J by 10 bases, with 13 bases between the two germline ends. Germline V gene data show CDR1 as MGHRA and CDR2 as YSYEKL. The length of the CDR3 is 15 residues. In DNA, the CDR3 is TGCGCCAGCAGCCAAGATTCTGTAGGGAACTCACCCCTCCACTTT. Its translation is CASSQDSVGNSPLHF.

V usage is TRBV19 and J usage is TRBJ1-2; D possibly corresponds to TRBD1 (5 bases). This CDR3 contains 12 residues. Trimming took 3 bases from V and 8 from J, leaving 10 bases between them. Germline loops: CDR1 LNHDA, CDR2 SQIVND (reference sequence). CDR3 region: CASSMGQGGYTF. The CDR3 DNA reads as TGTGCCAGTAGTATGGGGCAGGGAGGCTACACCTTC. The variable domain in full, with the rest retrieved from reference TRBV19 and TRBJ1-2, is DGGITQSPKYLFRKEGQNVTLSCEQNLNHDAMYWYRQDPGQGLRLIYYSQIVNDFQKGDIAEGYSVSREKKESFPLTVTSAQKNPTAFYLCASSMGQGGYTFGSGTRLTVV.

The chain has TRBV10-3 and TRBJ1-1; D is uncertain. There are 14 residues in the CDR3. Germline V gives CDR1 ENHRY, CDR2 SYGVKD. V lost 2 bases and J 1 base, leaving 8 bases between the germline ends. The CDR3 loop is CAISERAENTEAFF. CDR3 DNA: TGTGCCATCAGTGAGCGGGCAGAGAACACTGAAGCTTTCTTT.

The chain links TRBV21-1 to TRBJ2-7. TRBV21-1 is labeled a pseudogene. The CDR3 has 17 residues. In DNA form, the CDR3 reads TGTGCCAGCAGCAAAGTTGTAATAGGTCTGGACCTCTACGAGCAGTACTTC. Translated: CASSKVVIGLDLYEQYF.

This chain connects TRBV5-5 to TRBJ1-3, with D tentatively TRBD1 (5 bases). This CDR3 region has 16 residues. Trimming shortened V by 0 bases and J by 0 bases, and 10 bases separated the two germline ends. Germline CDR1 and CDR2: SGHKS and YYEKEE (reference sequence). CDR3 DNA sequence: TGTGCCAGCAGCTTGGATGAGACAGCCTCTGGAAACACCATATATTTT. Protein product: CASSLDETASGNTIYF.

V usage is TRBV19 and J usage is TRBJ2-2; D unclear. This CDR3 region has 14 residues. V shed 3 bases and J shed 6 bases, with 11 bases lying between them. Germline CDR1 LNHDA, CDR2 SQIVND (reference sequence). In DNA form, the CDR3 reads TGTGCCAGTAGTATGACGGTTTATTCCGGGGAGCTGTTTTTT. Amino acid sequence: CASSMTVYSGELFF.

The chain couples TRBV3-1 (or the pseudogene TRBV3-2) to TRBJ2-7; no reliable D call. The CDR3 is made up of 13 amino acids. Trimming pared 5 bases from V and 0 bases from J, leaving 8 bases between. In germline, CDR1 is LGHDT, CDR2 YNNKEL (reference sequence). Here the CDR3 reads CASSFYLSYEQYF. The CDR3 DNA is TGTGCCAGCAGCTTCTACCTCTCCTACGAGCAGTACTTC.

This chain connects TRBV19 to TRBJ1-4; possible D gene TRBD1, 5 bases. V lost 6 bases and J 0 bases, leaving 11 bases between the germline ends. The CDR3 length is 15 residues. CDR1 is LNHDA, CDR2 SQIVND, per germline (reference sequence). The DNA for the CDR3 is TGTGCCAGTAGCCGGGGGGGAGCAACTAATGAAAAACTGTTTTTT. Protein sequence: CASSRGGATNEKLFF.

The chain joins TRBV7-9 to TRBJ2-1; TRBD1 matches at 9 bases. This CDR3 has 17 amino acids. J gave up 7 bases and V 7 bases, and 17 bases lay outside the gene matches. From germline, CDR1 is SEHNR and CDR2 FQNEAQ (reference sequence). The CDR3 DNA reads as TGTGCCAGCACTCATATACCGGGACAGGGTCGTGATAATGAGCAGTTCTTC. Translation gives CASTHIPGQGRDNEQFF.

V and J are TRBV6-4 and TRBJ2-7; 9 bases match TRBD1. CDR3 size: 14 residues. Germline values: CDR1 MRHNA, CDR2 SNTAGT. With V trimmed by 5 bases and J by 4 bases, 6 bases remained unmatched. The CDR3 sequence is CASSPGTGFYEQYF. For the CDR3, the DNA is TGTGCCAGCAGTCCCGGGACAGGGTTTTACGAGCAGTACTTC.

The V call is TRBV24-1, the J call TRBJ1-6; D ambiguous. V lost 8 bases and J lost 7, with 14 bases in between. The germline CDR1 and CDR2 sequences are KGHDR and SFDVKD. CDR3 length: 14 amino acids. CDR3 loop: CATISGFRNSPLHF. The CDR3 DNA reads as TGTGCCACCATAAGTGGGTTTCGGAATTCACCCCTCCACTTT.

This clone was seen only once. V is TRBV18 and J is TRBJ2-1, with D perhaps TRBD1 or TRBD2 (5 bases each). The V and J ends lost 2 bases and 7 bases respectively, with 21 bases between them. The CDR3 loop spans 17 amino acids. Per the germline V gene, CDR1 is KGHSH and CDR2 is LQKENI. CDR3 amino acids: CASSPEGRGKFLNEQFF. CDR3 coding DNA: TGTGCCAGCTCACCAGAGGGTAGGGGTAAATTCTTGAATGAGCAGTTCTTC.

V is TRBV3-1 (or the pseudogene TRBV3-2) and J is TRBJ1-3, with a possible D match to TRBD1 (6 bases). Trimming stripped 4 bases from V and 1 base from J, with 11 bases between. The CDR3 contains 15 residues. Germline values: CDR1 LGHDT, CDR2 YNNKEL (reference sequence). CDR3 region: CASSLGAGSGNTIYF. In nucleotides, the CDR3 is TGTGCCAGCAGCCTGGGGGCAGGGTCTGGAAACACCATATATTTT.

The chain combines TRBV14 with TRBJ1-2; D not certain. Germline CDR1 is SGHDN and CDR2 is FVKESK. V was cut by 1 base and J by 10 bases, with 13 bases left in between. The CDR3 extends over 13 amino acids. This CDR3 reads CASSQGSHPDYTF. CDR3 nucleotide sequence: TGTGCCAGCAGCCAAGGGTCTCACCCAGACTACACCTTC.

CDR3 region: CASSDGDGNTGELFF. The CDR3 region has the DNA TGTGCCAGCAGTGACGGGGACGGAAACACCGGGGAGCTGTTTTTT. The rearrangement links TRBV6-4 to TRBJ2-2; either TRBD1 or TRBD2 may fit D (5 bases each). Germline V gene lookup returns CDR1 MRHNA and CDR2 SNTAGT. With 2 bases removed from V and 2 bases from J, the gap between germline ends came to 9 bases. The CDR3 consists of 15 residues.

This clone showed up just once. The chain employs TRBV6-1 and TRBJ1-5; D is unclear. Deletions cut 3 bases from V and 10 bases from J, with 7 bases between. The CDR3 consists of 11 residues. Germline assignment: CDR1 MNHNS and CDR2 SASEGT. CDR3 DNA: TGTGCCAGCAGTGACAGCCCTCCCCAGCATTTT. It translates to CASSDSPPQHF.

This clone was picked up one time. The CDR3 region is CASSLRDRSEKLFF. The CDR3 DNA sequence: TGTGCCAGCTCGCTCCGGGACAGATCCGAAAAACTGTTTTTT. The chain recombines TRBV18 with TRBJ1-4, with 7 bases lining up with TRBD1. CDR3 size: 14 residues. Germline V gene data show CDR1 as KGHSH and CDR2 as LQKENI. With 6 bases clipped from V and 8 bases from J, the junction kept 9 bases outside the gene matches.

The chain combines TRBV30 with TRBJ1-2; D is unclear. V dropped 4 bases and J dropped 7 bases, with 19 bases sitting between them. CDR3 size: 14 residues. Germline lookup yields CDR1 GTSNPN and CDR2 SVGIG (reference sequence). CDR3 sequence (DNA): TGTGCCTGGATGTCGCGCGGGCGATCTCTTGGCTACACCTTC. Amino acids: CAWMSRGRSLGYTF.

This sequence joins TRBV9 and TRBJ2-1; D not certain. CDR1 and CDR2 from the germline V gene are SGDLS and YYNGEE. V lost 4 bases, J lost 10 bases, and 12 bases lay in between. This CDR3 is 12 amino acids long. The CDR3 DNA sequence: TGTGCCAGCAGCCCGACGATGCGGGAGCAGTTCTTC. It codes for CASSPTMREQFF.

The V and J genes are TRBV2 and TRBJ1-6; 7 bases agree with TRBD1. J was trimmed by 11 bases and V by 7 bases; bases with no gene match: 11. The CDR3 runs 14 residues. Per germline, CDR1 SNHLY and CDR2 FYNNEI. Here the CDR3 reads CASNRDSVPAPLHF. The CDR3 bases are TGTGCCAGCAACCGGGACAGTGTCCCCGCACCCCTCCACTTT.

This clone was seen once. This chain joins TRBV19 and TRBJ1-1; 7 bases fit TRBD1. The CDR3 runs to 14 residues. Germline assignment: CDR1 LNHDA and CDR2 SQIVND (reference sequence). V lost 6 bases and J lost 6; bases outside the gene matches: 10. CDR3 nucleotides: TGTGCCAGTAGATCTGGGACAGAAAATTCTGAAGCTTTCTTT. Amino acid sequence: CASRSGTENSEAFF.